These 15 T cell receptor beta chains were all obtained from the same sample, sequenced in a study of cytomegalovirus exposure and HLA in healthy donors. Primers for the PCR totalled 60 Vbeta and 13 Jbeta. TCRdb keeps only in-frame clones here, not all; method: immunoSEQ multiplex PCR. The sample includes 75,000 to 95,000 clones, about three fifths of them seen just once. The sequencing sample was made of PBMCs. The receptors were sampled from a young man in good health and CMV-seronegative.

The J gene is TRBJ1-1, the V gene TRBV7-3, with D possibly being TRBD1 (5 bases). The CDR3 runs to 15 residues. With 4 bases removed from V and 4 bases from J, the gap between germline ends came to 16 bases. CDR1 is SGHTA and CDR2 is FQGTGA in the germline V gene. As DNA, the CDR3 is TGTGCCAGCAGCTCCCAAGCGCAGGGTGGCACTGAAGCTTTCTTT. Its protein is CASSSQAQGGTEAFF.

V and J are TRBV25-1 and TRBJ2-1, with D perhaps TRBD2 (5 bases). The CDR3 is 13 residues long. The ends were cut back, 2 bases at V and 5 bases at J, with 7 bases in the middle. Germline assignment: CDR1 MGHDK and CDR2 SYGVNS. The CDR3 region is CASSEGGNNEQFF. The CDR3 DNA reads as TGTGCCAGCAGTGAAGGAGGAAACAATGAGCAGTTCTTC. The full variable domain, its missing parts supplied by reference TRBV25-1 and TRBJ2-1, is EADIYQTPRYLVIGTGKKITLECSQTMGHDKMYWYQQDPGMELHLIHYSYGVNSTEKGDLSSESTVSRIRTEHFPLTLESARPSHTSQYLCASSEGGNNEQFFGPGTRLTVL.

The rearrangement links TRBV5-4 to TRBJ1-2; 8 bases map to TRBD1. The CDR3 totals 14 residues. Germline assignment: CDR1 SGHNT and CDR2 YYREEE (reference sequence). The V segment lost 4 bases and the J segment 2 bases; nucleotides outside the gene matches: 4. The CDR3 nucleotides are TGTGCCAGCAGCCGACAGGGGTACAACTATGGCTACACCTTC. Its translation is CASSRQGYNYGYTF.

The chain uses TRBV28 and TRBJ2-2; 7 positions match TRBD2. The V and J ends lost 5 bases and 3 bases, in that order; junction bases with no gene match: 9. The CDR3 runs 16 residues. Germline V lookup: CDR1 MDHEN, CDR2 SYDVKM. The CDR3 DNA follows: TGTGCCAGCAGTGCGATTTGGGGGGGAGACACCGGGGAGCTGTTTTTT. It translates to CASSAIWGGDTGELFF.

The V gene is TRBV9, the J gene TRBJ1-3, with D perhaps matching TRBD1 (6 bases). The CDR3 is 16 residues long. Trimming shortened V by 0 bases and J by 4 bases, and 14 bases separated the two germline ends. Germline lookup yields CDR1 SGDLS and CDR2 YYNGEE. The CDR3 bases are TGTGCCAGCAGCGTAGGGGGGCAGCGGTCCGGAAACACCATATATTTT. It codes for CASSVGGQRSGNTIYF.

The chain carries TRBV18 and TRBJ2-7; D possibly corresponds to TRBD2 (6 bases). Germline CDR1 is KGHSH and CDR2 is LQKENI. The CDR3 spans 11 residues. CDR3 sequence reads: CAAGTYYEQYF. The DNA for the CDR3 is TGTGCTGCCGGGACTTACTACGAGCAGTACTTC. The entire variable domain, with the rest obtained from reference TRBV18 and TRBJ2-7, is as follows: NAGVMQNPRHLVRRRGQEARLRCSPMKGHSHVYWYRQLPEEGLKFMVYLQKENIIDESGMPKERFSAEFPKEGPSILRIQQVVRGDSAAYFCAAGTYYEQYFGPGTRLTVT.

The CDR3 bases are TGTGCCAGCAGTGATCAGCCGGGTCGGAATCAGCCCCAGCATTTT. It yields the protein CASSDQPGRNQPQHF. This chain connects TRBV2 to TRBJ1-5; unclear D gene. Germline V gene lookup returns CDR1 SNHLY and CDR2 FYNNEI. This CDR3 has 15 residues. V dropped 3 bases and J dropped 4 bases, with 13 bases sitting between them.

This clone showed up just a few times. The chain links TRBV9 to TRBJ2-7; D uncertain. V lost 0 bases to trimming and J lost 2 bases, with 12 bases between them. In germline, CDR1 is SGDLS, CDR2 YYNGEE. The CDR3 runs to 15 residues. CDR3 DNA: TGTGCCAGCAGCGTAGGGGCAGTGGCCGCCTACGAGCAGTACTTC. Translation: CASSVGAVAAYEQYF.

In its sample, this clone was seen a few times. The rearrangement links TRBV27 to TRBJ2-1; no clear D gene. The germline gives CDR1 MNHEY, CDR2 SMNVEV (reference sequence). The germline V and J ends were trimmed by 2 bases and 3 bases, with 5 bases remaining between them. The CDR3 sequence is 13 residues long. The CDR3 DNA is TGTGCCAGCAGTTTAGACTTCTACAATGAGCAGTTCTTC. Its protein is CASSLDFYNEQFF.

CDR3 loop: CASSPRTPTNEKLFF. DNA of the CDR3: TGCGCCAGCAGCCCTAGGACACCAACTAATGAAAAACTGTTTTTT. This chain joins TRBV4-3 and TRBJ1-4, with D maybe TRBD1 (5 bases). V was clipped by 4 bases and J by 0 bases, with 9 bases between them. CDR3 size: 15 residues. Germline-derived CDR1 and CDR2 are LGHNA and YSLEER.

This rearrangement joins TRBV2 to TRBJ2-3, with D possibly TRBD1 on 5 matching bases. CDR1 and CDR2 from the germline V gene are SNHLY and FYNNEI. V lost 4 bases and J lost 4, with 18 bases in between. CDR3 size: 16 residues. CDR3 protein: CASSGGRTSPPDTQYF. DNA for the CDR3: TGTGCCAGCAGTGGGGGCAGGACCTCCCCCCCAGATACGCAGTATTTT.

The gene calls are TRBV7-2 and TRBJ1-1; D gene ambiguous. V lost 1 base and J lost 1, with 10 bases in between. The CDR3 consists of 15 residues. CDR1 and CDR2 from the germline V gene are SGHTA and FQGNSA. The CDR3 spells CASSLVRGRNTEAFF. CDR3 in DNA: TGTGCCAGCAGCTTAGTTCGGGGTCGGAACACTGAAGCTTTCTTT.

A few counts support this clone. This chain links TRBV21-1 with TRBJ1-4; TRBD1 reflects the table's D call only, with no check against the DNA. TRBV21-1 is marked as a pseudogene. There are 8 residues in the CDR3. CDR3 in amino acids: CARTVWFF. The CDR3, as DNA: TGTGCCAGGACAGTTTGGTTTTTT.

This clone was detected a few times. The chain links TRBV2 to TRBJ1-1; D is undetermined. V shed 3 bases and J shed 1 base, with 9 bases lying between them. The CDR3 is 14 residues long. Germline CDR1 is SNHLY and CDR2 is FYNNEI. The CDR3 spells CASSEEQKNTEAFF. The CDR3 DNA reads as TGTGCCAGCAGTGAGGAACAGAAGAACACTGAAGCTTTCTTT.

The J gene is TRBJ2-5, the V gene TRBV7-2; 16 bases fit TRBD2. Germline-derived CDR1 and CDR2 are SGHTA and FQGNSA. The CDR3 consists of 17 residues. The V and J ends lost 5 bases and 5 bases, in that order; junction bases with no gene match: 8. In DNA form, the CDR3 reads TGTGCCAGCAGCCACGGGACTAGCGGGAGGGCCATGGAGACCCAGTACTTC. It translates to CASSHGTSGRAMETQYF.